These 24 T cell receptor beta chains originate from one sample sequenced in a study of T-cell reconstitution after alpha-beta-depleted transplantation in children. The authors prepared the TCRbeta library with unique molecular identifiers. TCRdb reprocessed the PCR reads via MiXCR and lists one record per CDR3 protein. Among some 600,000 distinct CDR3 sequences listed, 16% were seen once. The sequencing here drew on PBMCs from the stem cell graft donor, taken from the stem cell graft. Source of these receptors: a human donor who donated a stem cell graft to a child with acute myeloid leukemia.

CDR3 nucleotides: TGTGCCAGCAGTGCCCGACAGGGAAGGAGTGGCTACACCTTC. Translating it yields CASSARQGRSGYTF. The chain recombines TRBV12-3 or TRBV12-4 with TRBJ1-2; 7 bases are shared with TRBD1. V lost 5 bases to trimming and J lost 7 bases; unmatched junction nucleotides: 10. CDR3 length: 14 residues.

There are many counts of this clonotype. The chain combines TRBV12-3 or TRBV12-4 with TRBJ2-1, with D possibly being TRBD2 (6 bases). The CDR3 runs to 13 residues. V lost 6 bases and J lost 3, with 9 bases in between. The DNA of the CDR3 is TGTGCCAGCAGGGGGGGTAGCTACAATGAGCAGTTCTTC. Encoded protein: CASRGGSYNEQFF.

The chain employs TRBV6-5 and TRBJ1-4; the D is unclear. Germline CDR1 reads MNHEY; CDR2 reads SVGAGI. The CDR3 consists of 15 residues. With 4 bases removed from V and 8 bases from J, the gap between germline ends came to 17 bases. CDR3 coding DNA: TGTGCCAGCAGTTCATCCCGGGGAACGGGAGAAAAACTGTTTTTT. It specifies CASSSSRGTGEKLFF.

This clonotype was seen only a few times. V usage is TRBV20-1 and J usage is TRBJ2-3, with D possibly being TRBD2 (5 bases). Trimming took off 0 bases at V and 3 bases at J, with 10 bases between the two ends. Germline-derived CDR1 and CDR2 are DFQATT and SNEGSKA (reference sequence). This CDR3 spans 14 amino acids. The CDR3 DNA reads as TGCAGTGCTAGAGAGGATAGAGGGACAGATACGCAGTATTTT. It codes for CSAREDRGTDTQYF.

The rearrangement joins TRBV6-1 to TRBJ2-5; 15 nucleotides agree with TRBD2. Germline CDR1 and CDR2: MNHNS and SASEGT. The ends lost 4 bases at V and 5 bases at J; junction bases unmatched: 5. The length of the CDR3 is 16 residues. The CDR3 sequence: CASSVRTSGGEETQYF. The CDR3 DNA sequence: TGTGCCAGCAGTGTGAGGACTAGCGGGGGGGAGGAGACCCAGTACTTC.

There are a few counts of this clonotype. The chain recombines TRBV6-2 or TRBV6-3 with TRBJ2-5, with 7 bases lining up with TRBD1. Germline assignment: CDR1 MNHEY and CDR2 SVGEGT. Germline trimming cut 6 bases from V and 5 bases from J; bases unmatched to any gene: 12. The CDR3 has 15 amino acids. CDR3 sequence (DNA): TGTGCCAGCAGACCGACAGGGAGTCGAGCGGAGACCCAGTACTTC. It specifies CASRPTGSRAETQYF.

Ten or more counts support this clonotype. V gene TRBV7-9 combines with J gene TRBJ2-1, with D perhaps TRBD2 (6 bases). Looked up from germline, CDR1 is SEHNR and CDR2 is FQNEAQ (reference sequence). This CDR3 is built from 16 residues. V lost 1 base, J lost 4 bases, and 14 bases lay in between. The CDR3 loop reads CASSLDLGLGYNEQFF. The CDR3 DNA follows: TGTGCCAGCAGCTTAGATCTGGGACTGGGATACAATGAGCAGTTCTTC. The full variable domain, with the rest looked up from reference TRBV7-9 and TRBJ2-1, is DTGVSQNPRHKITKRGQNVTFRCDPISEHNRLYWYRQTLGQGPEFLTYFQNEAQLEKSRLLSDRFSAERPKGSFSTLEIQRTEQGDSAMYLCASSLDLGLGYNEQFFGPGTRLTVL.

This clonotype was seen ten or more times. The chain combines TRBV20-1 with TRBJ2-7, with D perhaps TRBD1 or TRBD2 (5 bases each). V was cut by 1 base and J by 2 bases, with 33 bases left in between. Looked up from germline, CDR1 is DFQATT and CDR2 is SNEGSKA (reference sequence). The CDR3 sequence is 21 residues long. The CDR3 sequence is CSARAPKQVIASSGKAYEQYF. CDR3 DNA sequence: TGCAGTGCTAGAGCCCCCAAACAGGTTATCGCATCCTCGGGAAAGGCCTACGAGCAGTACTTC.

This clonotype was detected a few times. The genes are TRBV12-3 or TRBV12-4 and TRBJ2-1; 8 bases align to TRBD2. Trimming cost V 5 bases and J 1 base; bases outside gene matches: 4. The CDR3 runs to 15 residues. The CDR3 sequence: CASSTGGRSYNEQFF. The CDR3 nucleotides are TGTGCCAGCAGTACGGGAGGGAGGTCCTACAATGAGCAGTTCTTC.

In its sample, this clonotype was seen a few times. The chain couples TRBV5-1 to TRBJ2-5; no reliable D call. Germline V CDR1 and CDR2: SGHRS, YFSETQ. V lost 2 bases and J lost 2, with 16 bases in between. The CDR3 is 16 residues long. The CDR3 DNA is TGCGCCAGCAGCTTAGGTGGCAACGCTGCACAAGAGACCCAGTACTTC. Protein product: CASSLGGNAAQETQYF.

This clonotype was counted a single time. The chain joins TRBV5-1 to TRBJ1-6, with 8 nucleotides matching TRBD1. The CDR3 totals 14 residues. Germline CDR1 reads SGHRS; CDR2 reads YFSETQ. The V and J ends lost 3 bases and 7 bases, in that order; junction bases with no gene match: 3. CDR3 sequence: CASSWDRQNSPLHF. The CDR3 region has the DNA TGCGCCAGCAGCTGGGACAGGCAGAATTCACCCCTCCACTTT.

This sequence joins TRBV7-9 and TRBJ2-7, with D possibly matching TRBD1 (5 bases). Trimming left V 8 bases short and J 3 bases short, with 14 bases between. CDR3 length equals 13 residues. Germline CDR1 reads SEHNR; CDR2 reads FQNEAQ (reference sequence). As DNA, the CDR3 is TGTGCCAGCGCTGGCGTCAGGGTCTACGAGCAGTACTTC. Protein product: CASAGVRVYEQYF.

This chain connects TRBV21-1 to TRBJ2-5; no DNA check was done on the table's D call, TRBD1. TRBV21-1 represents a pseudogene. The CDR3 loop spans 15 amino acids. CDR3 coding DNA: TGTGCCAGCTGGGTCGAGACGGACATGGGGGAGACCCAGTACTTC. It translates to CASWVETDMGETQYF.

This clonotype was seen repeatedly, ten times or more. The rearrangement links TRBV12-3 or TRBV12-4 to TRBJ2-7, with a possible D match to TRBD1 (6 bases). Trimming cost V 6 bases and J 5 bases, with 11 bases left between them. The length of the CDR3 is 12 residues. The CDR3 protein is CASSLAGDEQYF. The CDR3 coding sequence is TGTGCCAGCAGCTTGGCAGGGGACGAGCAGTACTTC.

The CDR3 DNA follows: TGTGCCACCGGAGGGACATTCCAAGAGACCCAGTACTTC. Its protein product is CATGGTFQETQYF. The gene calls are TRBV15 and TRBJ2-5; perhaps D is TRBD1 or TRBD2 (6 bases each). Germline V gives CDR1 LNHNV, CDR2 YYDKDF (reference sequence). The CDR3 loop spans 13 amino acids. Trimming removed 8 bases at V and 1 base at J, with 11 bases between.

This clonotype was observed a handful of times. The chain has TRBV4-2 and TRBJ1-5; no definite D call. This CDR3 has 14 residues. V dropped 1 base and J dropped 5 bases, with 9 bases sitting between them. Germline assignment: CDR1 LGHNA and CDR2 YNFKEQ. Written as DNA, the CDR3 is TGTGCCAGCAGCCAAGGGACGGATTATCAGCCCCAGCATTTT. This translates into CASSQGTDYQPQHF.

This sequence joins TRBV7-2 and TRBJ2-3, with a weak D call TRBD2 (6 bases). Trimming removed 3 bases at V and 4 bases at J, with 11 bases between. The germline V gene has CDR1 SGHTA and CDR2 FQGNSA. The CDR3 is made up of 14 amino acids. The CDR3: CASSFLGEADTQYF. The CDR3 DNA reads TGTGCCAGCAGCTTCCTAGGGGAGGCAGATACGCAGTATTTT.

This clonotype was counted a few times. The chain recombines TRBV6-1 with TRBJ2-1; 10 bases line up with TRBD1. The CDR3 length is 16 residues. The junction had 6 bases not matched to a gene; V was cut back by 5 bases and J by 2 bases. The germline V gene encodes CDR1 MNHNS and CDR2 SASEGT. The CDR3 loop is CASSKTGGAAYNEQFF. In DNA, the CDR3 is TGTGCCAGCAGTAAGACAGGGGGCGCAGCCTACAATGAGCAGTTCTTC.

The chain is built from TRBV4-3 and TRBJ2-2, with D uncertain. Trimming shortened V by 0 bases and J by 7 bases, and 6 bases separated the two germline ends. Germline CDR1 LGHNA, CDR2 YSLEER. This CDR3 has 13 residues. This CDR3 reads CASSQDPGGELFF. CDR3 bases: TGCGCCAGCAGCCAAGATCCCGGCGGGGAGCTGTTTTTT.

This clonotype was detected ten times or more. The V and J genes are TRBV29-1 and TRBJ2-1; the match to TRBD2 covers 7 bases. V shed 6 bases, J shed 8 bases, and the junction held 1 base outside the gene matches. The germline gives CDR1 SQVTM, CDR2 ANQGSEA. CDR3 size: 10 residues. The CDR3 protein is CSVGGYEQFF. As DNA, the CDR3 is TGCAGCGTGGGAGGGTATGAGCAGTTCTTC.

This clonotype was observed a handful of times. The genes are TRBV20-1 and TRBJ1-5; weak D call: TRBD1 (6 bases). The V gene lost 0 bases and the J gene lost 0 bases, with 21 bases spanning the gap. Germline values: CDR1 DFQATT, CDR2 SNEGSKA (reference sequence). CDR3 size: 19 residues. This chain's CDR3 is CSARDRGGEGTYSNQPQHF. DNA of the CDR3: TGCAGTGCTAGAGATCGGGGGGGCGAGGGAACTTATAGCAATCAGCCCCAGCATTTT.

At least ten counts were recorded for this clonotype. The chain carries TRBV10-3 and TRBJ2-1, with TRBD1 matching over 7 bases. The CDR3 contains 18 residues. Germline lookup yields CDR1 ENHRY and CDR2 SYGVKD. Trimming at V came to 8 bases and at J to 5 bases, leaving 21 bases not matched to a gene. The CDR3 protein is CAISPRPRDSKRDNEQFF. The CDR3 region has the DNA TGTGCCATCTCCCCGCGTCCCAGGGACAGCAAAAGGGACAATGAGCAGTTCTTC.

This clonotype was observed many times. The chain joins TRBV29-1 to TRBJ1-2, with D unclear. This CDR3 spans 14 amino acids. Germline assignment: CDR1 SQVTM and CDR2 ANQGSEA. V was cut by 2 bases and J by 4 bases, with 14 bases left in between. The CDR3 here is CSVERWAGSYGYTF. CDR3 nucleotides: TGCAGCGTTGAAAGGTGGGCCGGGAGCTATGGCTACACCTTC.

This chain uses TRBV28 with TRBJ2-7; 7 nucleotides align to TRBD2. Germline CDR1 reads MDHEN; CDR2 reads SYDVKM. The V segment lost 5 bases and the J segment 4 bases; nucleotides outside the gene matches: 14. CDR3 size: 16 residues. The CDR3 DNA reads as TGTGCCAGCAGTCCCTTGGGGGGGACTTCTTATTACGAGCAGTACGTC. This codes for CASSPLGGTSYYEQYV.